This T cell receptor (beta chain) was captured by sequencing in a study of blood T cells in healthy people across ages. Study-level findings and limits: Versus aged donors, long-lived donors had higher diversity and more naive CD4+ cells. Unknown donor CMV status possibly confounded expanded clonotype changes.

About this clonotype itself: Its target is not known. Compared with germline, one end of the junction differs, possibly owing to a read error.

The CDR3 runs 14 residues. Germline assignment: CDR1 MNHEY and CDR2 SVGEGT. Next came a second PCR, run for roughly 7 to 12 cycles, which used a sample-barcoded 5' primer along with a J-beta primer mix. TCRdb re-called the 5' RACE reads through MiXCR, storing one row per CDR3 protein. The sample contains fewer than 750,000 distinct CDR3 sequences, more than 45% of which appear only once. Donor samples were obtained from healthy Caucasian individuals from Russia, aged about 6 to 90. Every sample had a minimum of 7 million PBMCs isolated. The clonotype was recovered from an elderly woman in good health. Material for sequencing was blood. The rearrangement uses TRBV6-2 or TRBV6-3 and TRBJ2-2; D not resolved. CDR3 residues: CTSSRTGNTGELFF. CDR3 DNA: TGTACCAGCAGCCGAACGGGGAACACCGGGGAGCTGTTTTTT.